In this sample, the clone carrying this T cell receptor (beta chain) turned up many times. Described time point: before trial treatment. The entry originates in a study of low-dose radiotherapy and immunotherapy resistance in tumors. Alpha and beta chains were covered, as first-strand cDNA relied on TRAV- and TRBV-specific primers. It was with a constant-region primer and a V-primer adapter that TCRs were amplified over approximately 20 PCR cycles. A single record per CDR3 protein comes from TCRdb applying MiXCR to the reads. This table has 85,000 to 95,000 distinct CDR3 sequences, more than 8.5% appearing once. V was pared by 4 bases and J by 6 bases, with 5 bases of the junction left unmatched. CDR1 is LGHNA and CDR2 is YSLEER in the germline V gene. The CDR3 runs to 15 residues.

The sequence was obtained from a male donor with prostate cancer. The source was PBMCs, collected before treatment. The chain couples TRBV4-3 to TRBJ2-2; 10 bases map to TRBD1. The CDR3 DNA reads as TGCGCCAGCAGCCCTCTGGGACAGGGGCCCGGGGAGCTGTTTTTT. This translates into CASSPLGQGPGELFF.